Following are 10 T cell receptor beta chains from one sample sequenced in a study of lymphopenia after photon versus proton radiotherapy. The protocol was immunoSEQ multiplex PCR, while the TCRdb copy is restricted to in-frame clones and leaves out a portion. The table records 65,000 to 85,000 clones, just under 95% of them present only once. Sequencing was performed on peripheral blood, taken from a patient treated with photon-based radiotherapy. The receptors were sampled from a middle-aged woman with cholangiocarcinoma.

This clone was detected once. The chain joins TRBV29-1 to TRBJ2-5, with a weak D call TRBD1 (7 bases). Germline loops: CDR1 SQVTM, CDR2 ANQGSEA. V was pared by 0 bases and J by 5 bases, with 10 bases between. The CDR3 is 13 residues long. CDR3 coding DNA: TGCAGCGTTGAAGAAGGAGGGGGCGAGACCCAGTACTTC. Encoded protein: CSVEEGGGETQYF.

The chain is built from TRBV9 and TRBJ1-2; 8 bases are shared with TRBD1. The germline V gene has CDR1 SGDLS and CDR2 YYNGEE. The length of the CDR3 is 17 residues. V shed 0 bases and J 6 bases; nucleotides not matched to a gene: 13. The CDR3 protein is CASSVDPRDRLGNGYTF. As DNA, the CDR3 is TGTGCCAGCAGCGTAGATCCCCGGGACAGGCTGGGAAATGGCTACACCTTC.

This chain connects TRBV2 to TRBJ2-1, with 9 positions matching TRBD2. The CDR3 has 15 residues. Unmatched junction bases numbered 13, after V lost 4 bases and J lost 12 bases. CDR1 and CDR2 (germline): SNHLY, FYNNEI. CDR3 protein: CASSGTSGGPRGQFF. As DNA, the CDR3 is TGTGCCAGCAGTGGAACAAGCGGGGGGCCCAGAGGGCAGTTCTTC.

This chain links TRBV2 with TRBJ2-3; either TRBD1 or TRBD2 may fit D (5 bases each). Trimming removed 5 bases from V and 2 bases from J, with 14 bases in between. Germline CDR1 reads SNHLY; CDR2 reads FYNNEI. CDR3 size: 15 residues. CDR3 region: CASSTGRGDTDTQYF. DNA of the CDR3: TGTGCCAGCAGTACCGGACGGGGCGACACAGATACGCAGTATTTT.

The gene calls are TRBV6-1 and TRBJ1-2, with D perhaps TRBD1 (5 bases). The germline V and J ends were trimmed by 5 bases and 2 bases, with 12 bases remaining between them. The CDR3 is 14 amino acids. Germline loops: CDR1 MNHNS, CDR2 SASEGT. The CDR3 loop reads CASSLGAQNYGYTF. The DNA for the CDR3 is TGTGCCAGCAGTCTAGGGGCGCAAAACTATGGCTACACCTTC.

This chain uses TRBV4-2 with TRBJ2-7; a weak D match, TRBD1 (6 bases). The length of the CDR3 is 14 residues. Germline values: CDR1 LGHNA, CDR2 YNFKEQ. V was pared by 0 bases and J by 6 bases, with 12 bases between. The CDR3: CASSQDVGGREQYF. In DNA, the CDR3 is TGTGCCAGCAGCCAAGATGTTGGGGGCCGCGAGCAGTACTTC.

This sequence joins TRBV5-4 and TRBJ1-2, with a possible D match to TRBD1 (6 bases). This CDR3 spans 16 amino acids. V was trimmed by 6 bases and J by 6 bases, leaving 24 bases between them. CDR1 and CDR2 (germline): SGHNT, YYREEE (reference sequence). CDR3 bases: TGTGCCAGCACCAACCCCTCCGAAGACGGGGGCAATGGCTACACCTTC. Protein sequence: CASTNPSEDGGNGYTF.

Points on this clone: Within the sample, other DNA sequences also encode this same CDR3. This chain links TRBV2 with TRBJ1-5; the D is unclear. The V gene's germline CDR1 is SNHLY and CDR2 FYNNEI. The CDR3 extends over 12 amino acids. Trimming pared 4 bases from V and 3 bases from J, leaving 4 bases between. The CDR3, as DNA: TGTGCCAGCAGTGGAATCAATCAGCCCCAGCATTTT. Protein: CASSGINQPQHF.

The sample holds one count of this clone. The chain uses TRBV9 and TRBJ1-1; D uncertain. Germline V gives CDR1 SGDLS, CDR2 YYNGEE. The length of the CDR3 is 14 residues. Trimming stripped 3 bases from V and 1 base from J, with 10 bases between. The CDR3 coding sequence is TGTGCCAGCAGCGCGTCCCCATCGAACACTGAAGCTTTCTTT. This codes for CASSASPSNTEAFF.

Written as DNA, the CDR3 is TGTGCTAGTGGTTTGGCGTCTAGCGGGTACAATGAGCAGTTCTTC. This codes for CASGLASSGYNEQFF. The V gene is TRBV12-5, the J gene TRBJ2-1; 8 bases match TRBD2. Germline loops: CDR1 LGHNT, CDR2 FRNRAP. Unmatched junction bases numbered 3, after V lost 1 base and J lost 4 bases. The CDR3 contains 15 residues.